A selection of T cell receptor beta chains follows, all from one sample in a study of cytomegalovirus exposure and HLA in healthy donors. The data were produced by immunoSEQ multiplex PCR, yet TCRdb's version contains in-frame clones alone and is incomplete. Its listing shows some 48,000 clones. Sequencing was performed on PBMCs. These receptors were obtained from a man aged 35 to 55 in good health and CMV-seropositive. CDR3s include the opening cysteine and the closing phenylalanine or tryptophan. The D gene is left open where the match is weak.

>.|TRBV6-4|TRBJ2-1
TGTGCCAGCAGTGAACGGGGGACGCAGGTTGGAACCTACAATGAGCAGTTCTTC
CASSERGTQVGTYNEQFF
>TRBD2|TRBV13|TRBJ2-1
TGTGCCAGCAGTCCCGGGACTAGCCGGTACAATGAGCAGTTCTTC
CASSPGTSRYNEQFF
>.|TRBV27|TRBJ2-1
TGTGCCAGCACTTTTGGACTAATGCAGTTCTTC
CASTFGLMQFF
>.|TRBV9|TRBJ2-3
TGTGCCAGCAGGCCTGGCGACAGCCAGGGGGATACGCAGTATTTT
CASRPGDSQGDTQYF
>TRBD1|TRBV7-9|TRBJ2-5
TGTGCCAGCAGCCCGGATTGGGACAGGGGGCTCGGGACCCAGTACTTC
CASSPDWDRGLGTQYF
>.|TRBV4-1|TRBJ2-6
TGCGCCAGCAGCCAAGAGAATCCAGGGTTGGTCGCTGGGGCCAACGTCCTGACTTTC
CASSQENPGLVAGANVLTF
>.|TRBV6-6|TRBJ2-1
TGTGCCAGCAGTTACTCCAGGGGCGGTGAGCAGTTCTTC
CASSYSRGGEQFF
>.|TRBV5-6|TRBJ2-1
TGTGCCAGCAGTTGGGACTCCGATGAGCAGTTCTTC
CASSWDSDEQFF
>TRBD2|TRBV7-8|TRBJ2-3
TGTGCCAGCAGCTTGCCGGCTAGCGGATCCCGGGATACGCAGTATTTT
CASSLPASGSRDTQYF
>TRBD2|TRBV29-1|TRBJ2-1
TGCAGCGCCGCCAGGTCGGTAGCGGGAGGTGAGCAGTTCTTC
CSAARSVAGGEQFF
>TRBD2|TRBV11-1|TRBJ2-7
TGTGCCAGCAGCAAACTAGCGGGGAGCCTTAGGGAGCAGTACTTC
CASSKLAGSLREQYF
>TRBD1|TRBV19|TRBJ1-6
TGTGCCAGTAGGCTCCGCGACAGGGATGGTTCACCCCTCCACTTT
CASRLRDRDGSPLHF
>TRBD1|TRBV25-1|TRBJ1-2
TGTGCCAGCAGTGTACCAGCGGGACAGGGAACAGGCTATGGCTACACCTTC
CASSVPAGQGTGYGYTF
>.|TRBV7-9|TRBJ2-3
TGTGCCAGCAGCCCCCCGGGTCGAGGGACAGATACGCAGTATTTT
CASSPPGRGTDTQYF
>TRBD1|TRBV7-3|TRBJ1-2
TGTGCCAGCAGCCCACAGCCGGGACAGGGGACGTTCCGGGGCTACACCTTC
CASSPQPGQGTFRGYTF
>.|TRBV4-2|TRBJ1-5
TGTGCCAGCAGCCAAGACGGGAATCAGCCCCAGCATTTT
CASSQDGNQPQHF
>.|TRBV18|TRBJ1-4
TGTGCCAGCTCACCGATGGGGCTATCAACTAATGAAAAACTGTTTTTT
CASSPMGLSTNEKLFF
>.|TRBV29-1|TRBJ2-1
TGCAGCGTTCGGACACTTTCAGCCAATGAGCAGTTCTTC
CSVRTLSANEQFF
>TRBD1|TRBV6-5|TRBJ1-3
TGTGCCAGCAGAAGGGACAGGGTGGCTGGAAACACCATATATTTT
CASRRDRVAGNTIYF
>TRBD2|TRBV4-2|TRBJ2-7
TGTGCCAGCAGCCAAGAACCAGCGGGGCTTTACGAGCAGTACTTC
CASSQEPAGLYEQYF
>.|TRBV7-2|TRBJ2-7
TGTGCCAGCAGCTTAGGGGGTGCAGGGCCCTCCTACGAGCAGTACTTC
CASSLGGAGPSYEQYF
>TRBD2|TRBV2|TRBJ2-1
TGTGCCAGCAGTGGGACTAGCGGCTCCTACAATGAGCAGTTCTTC
CASSGTSGSYNEQFF
>TRBD1|TRBV4-1|TRBJ2-7
TGCGCCAGCAGGGGGGACAGCTACGAGCAGTACTTC
CASRGDSYEQYF
>TRBD2|TRBV30|TRBJ2-3
TGTGCCTGGAGGAGCGGGAGGACCCATTATACGCAGTATTTT
CAWRSGRTHYTQYF
>.|TRBV7-3|TRBJ2-1
TGTGCCAGCGGATCCCCGGGCAATGAGCAGTTCTTC
CASGSPGNEQFF
>.|TRBV19|TRBJ1-1
TGTGCCAGTAGTATCGGGATGAAGAACACTGAAGCTTTCTTT
CASSIGMKNTEAFF
>.|TRBV5-1|TRBJ2-7
TGCGCCAGCAGCTTGGACAGGTACGAGCAGTACTTC
CASSLDRYEQYF
>.|TRBV4-2|TRBJ1-5
TGTGCCAGCAGCCAAGACATCCCCCGGGGAAGCAATCAGCCCCAGCATTTT
CASSQDIPRGSNQPQHF
>.|TRBV30|TRBJ1-2
TGTGCCTGGAGCCCTGGGGGCGGAGGCTACACCTTC
CAWSPGGGGYTF
>TRBD2|TRBV29-1|TRBJ2-3
TGCAGCGGCGGACTAGCGGGGGGGCTAGTTACAGATACGCAGTATTTT
CSGGLAGGLVTDTQYF
>.|TRBV28|TRBJ2-7
TGTGCCAGCAGTTTAACAGGGATGACCTACGAGCAGTACTTC
CASSLTGMTYEQYF
>TRBD2|TRBV4-2|TRBJ2-5
TGTGCCAGCAGCCAAGATCTTGGGGGGGATGATGAGCAGTACTTC
CASSQDLGGDDEQYF
>.|TRBV11-3|TRBJ1-5
TGTGCCAGCACCGGGGAGGGGAAGAATCAGCCCCAGCATTTT
CASTGEGKNQPQHF
>.|TRBV28|TRBJ1-3
TGTGCCAGCAGTTTAGCAGGGGACGGAAACACCATATATTTT
CASSLAGDGNTIYF
>.|TRBV19|TRBJ1-2
TGTGCCAGTAGTGGGGGGGGCACCTCTAACTATGGCTACACCTTC
CASSGGGTSNYGYTF
>TRBD1|TRBV6-4|TRBJ1-2
TGTGCCAGCAGTGACACAGGACAGGGATTAGCTGGCTACACCTTC
CASSDTGQGLAGYTF
>.|TRBV19|TRBJ1-5
TGTGCCAGTAGTACCCAGGGGCACAATCAGCCCCAGCATTTT
CASSTQGHNQPQHF
>.|TRBV27|TRBJ1-1
TGTGCCAGCAATAACCCAAAGGCTGGGAGGAACACTGAAGCTTTCTTT
CASNNPKAGRNTEAFF
>.|TRBV7-2|TRBJ2-5
TGTGCCAGCAGCCCTGGGACAATTTCGGAGACCCAGTACTTC
CASSPGTISETQYF
>TRBD1|TRBV9|TRBJ2-5
TGTGCCAGCAGTCCCGGGACAGGGACAAGAGTGGCCCAGTACTTC
CASSPGTGTRVAQYF
>TRBD1|TRBV18|TRBJ2-7
TGTGCCAGCTCTCCGTATCCGACAGGGGGCGCGTACGAGCAGTACTTC
CASSPYPTGGAYEQYF
>TRBD2|TRBV7-9|TRBJ2-3
TGTGCCAGCAGCCTATTAGCGGGAGCTTCAGATACGCAGTATTTT
CASSLLAGASDTQYF
>.|TRBV5-5|TRBJ1-6
TGTGCCAGCAGCTCATCAGGGGCTAATTCACCCCTCCACTTT
CASSSSGANSPLHF